The 5 T cell receptor beta chains reported below all come from one sample, sequenced in a study of T cell responses to AZD1222 COVID-19 vaccine. Using immunoSEQ multiplex PCR, the repertoire was profiled, and TCRdb retains in-frame clones only, with some absent. This sample has some 96,000 clones, with 87% found just once. Material: peripheral blood, obtained on day 0 of AZD1222 vaccination. The receptors here all came from an adult in good health.

The chain joins TRBV11-3 to TRBJ2-7; D is ambiguous. There are 14 residues in the CDR3. V was shortened by 0 bases and J by 1 base, with 7 bases between the two germline ends. Germline assignment: CDR1 SGHNT and CDR2 YENEEA. CDR3 in DNA: TGTGCCAGCAGCTTAGATGCATTTTCCTACGAGCAGTACTTC. Translated, it gives CASSLDAFSYEQYF.

The J gene is TRBJ1-6, the V gene TRBV5-1; a weak D match, TRBD1 (6 bases). Germline V gene sequence: CDR1 SGHRS, CDR2 YFSETQ. This CDR3 is built from 18 residues. Trimming shortened V by 0 bases and J by 2 bases, and 15 bases separated the two germline ends. The CDR3 loop reads CASSLVGQRGPYNSPLHF. The CDR3 DNA follows: TGCGCCAGCAGCTTGGTCGGACAGCGGGGCCCCTATAATTCACCCCTCCACTTT. The full variable domain, in which reference TRBV5-1 and TRBJ1-6 provide the parts outside the CDR3, is KAGVTQTPRYLIKTRGQQVTLSCSPISGHRSVSWYQQTPGQGLQFLFEYFSETQRNKGNFPGRFSGRQFSNSRSEMNVSTLELGDSALYLCASSLVGQRGPYNSPLHFGNGTRLTVT.

This clone was picked up many times. Here the CDR3 reads CASNDQGTVNYGYTF. DNA of the CDR3: TGCGCCAGCAACGACCAGGGAACGGTTAACTATGGCTACACCTTC. The chain joins TRBV5-1 to TRBJ1-2; D is possibly TRBD1 (5 bases). Germline CDR1 is SGHRS and CDR2 is YFSETQ. V was trimmed by 6 bases and J by 1 base, leaving 16 bases between them. This CDR3 region has 15 residues.

The chain combines TRBV6-5 with TRBJ2-5; D not resolved. This CDR3 has 12 residues. Germline V lookup: CDR1 MNHEY, CDR2 SVGAGI. Trimming removed 9 bases from V and 4 bases from J, with 12 bases in between. This CDR3 is CASKSDAETQYF. CDR3 bases: TGTGCCAGTAAGTCAGACGCAGAGACCCAGTACTTC.

The chain recombines TRBV6-6 with TRBJ1-2; D is unresolved. The CDR3 length is 16 residues. From germline, CDR1 is MNHNY and CDR2 SVGAGI (reference sequence). Trimming removed 2 bases at V and 0 bases at J, with 13 bases between. DNA for the CDR3: TGTGCCAGCAGTTACACACAGTCGGGAGCTAACTATGGCTACACCTTC. Protein: CASSYTQSGANYGYTF.